These 30 T cell receptor beta chains share one sample of origin, sequenced in a study of blood T cell repertoires in COVID-19. The repertoire was sequenced with immunoSEQ multiplex PCR; TCRdb's copy has only in-frame clones and lacks some. The table records tens of thousands of clones, 85% of them present only once. The material sequenced was peripheral blood. The receptors derive from a man in his 70s with acute or convalescent COVID-19.

The J gene is TRBJ2-7, the V gene TRBV7-6, with TRBD1 matching 8 bases. The length of the CDR3 is 17 residues. The V segment lost 2 bases and the J segment 6 bases; nucleotides outside the gene matches: 15. Germline loops: CDR1 SGHVS, CDR2 FNYEAQ. The CDR3 sequence: CASSLSPRTGRAGEQYF. For the CDR3, the DNA is TGTGCCAGCAGCTTATCCCCGCGGACAGGGCGGGCGGGCGAGCAGTACTTC.

This clone occurred once. This sequence joins TRBV19 and TRBJ2-2; D is uncertain. Trimming took 3 bases from V and 2 from J, leaving 10 bases between them. The CDR3 has 15 residues. Germline CDR1 is LNHDA and CDR2 is SQIVND (reference sequence). This CDR3 reads CASSIGQINTGELFF. The CDR3 nucleotides read TGTGCCAGTAGTATTGGCCAAATTAACACCGGGGAGCTGTTTTTT.

This chain uses TRBV18 with TRBJ1-2; the D is unclear. CDR1 KGHSH and CDR2 LQKENI come from the germline V gene. Deletions cut 0 bases from V and 6 bases from J, with 14 bases between. The CDR3 length is 15 residues. The CDR3 DNA is TGTGCCAGCTCACCACCCGCGACAATTGTGGATGGCTACACCTTC. It yields the protein CASSPPATIVDGYTF.

This chain joins TRBV19 and TRBJ2-2; D possibly corresponds to TRBD2 (7 bases). Germline V gene sequence: CDR1 LNHDA, CDR2 SQIVND (reference sequence). With 7 bases removed from V and 1 base from J, the gap between germline ends came to 19 bases. The CDR3 totals 17 residues. The CDR3 loop reads CASNDVRGAQNTGELFF. CDR3 nucleotide sequence: TGTGCCAGTAACGATGTTCGGGGGGCCCAGAACACCGGGGAGCTGTTTTTT.

CDR3 loop: CASSFGSGSGYGYTF. Here the CDR3 DNA reads TGCGCCAGCAGCTTCGGGTCTGGGAGTGGCTATGGCTACACCTTC. The chain joins TRBV5-1 to TRBJ1-2; no definite D call. V was clipped by 2 bases and J by 4 bases, with 15 bases between them. The V gene's germline CDR1 is SGHRS and CDR2 YFSETQ. This CDR3 has 15 amino acids.

A single count supports this clone. In nucleotides, the CDR3 is TGCGCCAGCAGCTCCCAACTACCGACAGGTGAGCAGTTCTTC. Protein product: CASSSQLPTGEQFF. The chain combines TRBV5-1 with TRBJ2-1; maybe TRBD1 (6 bases). The germline V gene encodes CDR1 SGHRS and CDR2 YFSETQ. Trimming took off 3 bases at V and 9 bases at J, with 16 bases between the two ends. The CDR3 length is 14 residues.

V gene TRBV2 combines with J gene TRBJ2-5; maybe TRBD1 (6 bases). Germline loops: CDR1 SNHLY, CDR2 FYNNEI. Trimming pared 5 bases from V and 4 bases from J, leaving 14 bases between. The CDR3 length is 14 residues. This chain's CDR3 is CASSNTGSPETQYF. Written as DNA, the CDR3 is TGTGCCAGCAGTAACACAGGGTCGCCAGAGACCCAGTACTTC.

V usage is TRBV7-2 and J usage is TRBJ2-3; no reliable D call. Deletions cut 1 base from V and 6 bases from J, with 11 bases between. There are 14 residues in the CDR3. Germline V CDR1 and CDR2: SGHTA, FQGNSA. CDR3 coding DNA: TGTGCCAGCAGCTTAGTGTCGGGTGTGGATACGCAGTATTTT. It encodes CASSLVSGVDTQYF.

The J gene is TRBJ2-7, the V gene TRBV3-1 (or the pseudogene TRBV3-2), with 8 bases fitting TRBD1. Germline CDR1 LGHDT, CDR2 YNNKEL (reference sequence). This CDR3 has 14 amino acids. J gave up 1 base and V 6 bases, and 5 bases lay outside the gene matches. CDR3 amino acids: CASSLRQGSYEQYF. CDR3 coding DNA: TGTGCCAGCAGTTTACGACAGGGGTCCTACGAGCAGTACTTC.

CDR3 sequence reads: CASTPAGDQPQHF. As DNA, the CDR3 is TGTGCCAGCACCCCCGCAGGGGATCAGCCCCAGCATTTT. The gene calls are TRBV2 and TRBJ1-5; D is possibly TRBD1 (6 bases). Trimming took 7 bases from V and 5 from J, leaving 12 bases between them. Germline-derived CDR1 and CDR2 are SNHLY and FYNNEI. This CDR3 has 13 residues.

The chain has TRBV6-5 and TRBJ1-3; 12 bases agree with TRBD1. The CDR3 loop spans 14 amino acids. Trimming removed 6 bases from V and 7 bases from J; junction bases left unmatched: 4. Germline lookup yields CDR1 MNHEY and CDR2 SVGAGI. The CDR3 spells CASRPGQGANTIYF. In DNA, the CDR3 is TGTGCCAGCAGGCCGGGACAGGGGGCGAACACCATATATTTT.

The chain employs TRBV7-8 and TRBJ2-7; possibly TRBD1 for D (6 bases). Germline values: CDR1 SGHVS, CDR2 FQNEAQ. This CDR3 region has 14 residues. Trimming took 0 bases from V and 2 from J, leaving 8 bases between them. The CDR3 DNA follows: TGTGCCAGCAGCTTAGCGCAGGGGACCTACGAGCAGTACTTC. This encodes CASSLAQGTYEQYF. Full variable domain (remainder filled in from reference TRBV7-8 and TRBJ2-7): GAGVSQSPRYKVAKRGQDVALRCDPISGHVSLFWYQQALGQGPEFLTYFQNEAQLDKSGLPSDRFFAERPEGSVSTLKIQRTQQEDSAVYLCASSLAQGTYEQYFGPGTRLTVT.

This rearrangement joins TRBV10-3 to TRBJ2-1; TRBD1 aligns across 8 bases. The CDR3 totals 14 residues. The ends lost 6 bases at V and 8 bases at J; junction bases unmatched: 9. Germline assignment: CDR1 ENHRY and CDR2 SYGVKD. The CDR3 nucleotides are TGTGCCATCAGGGGGCAGGGGGCAATGTATGAGCAGTTCTTC. Protein product: CAIRGQGAMYEQFF.

The chain employs TRBV7-6 and TRBJ2-1; tentative D call: TRBD1 (6 bases). Per germline, CDR1 SGHVS and CDR2 FNYEAQ. The CDR3 is 16 amino acids. The V end was cut by 1 base, the J end by 5 bases, with 15 bases between. In DNA form, the CDR3 reads TGTGCCAGCAGCTTAGTAGCCGCGACAGGAAACAATGAGCAGTTCTTC. This sequence encodes CASSLVAATGNNEQFF.

The gene calls are TRBV10-2 and TRBJ2-7, with a weak D call TRBD1 (6 bases). Germline CDR1 WSHSY, CDR2 SAAADI. The CDR3 covers 14 residues. Trimming left V 8 bases short and J 0 bases short, with 14 bases between. The CDR3 nucleotides are TGCGCCAGCCGGGCGGACAGAGACTCCTACGAGCAGTACTTC. Residues: CASRADRDSYEQYF.

The DNA of the CDR3 is TGTGCCACCGCCGGGACAGGGTCCGGGGAGCTGTTTTTT. The encoded protein is CATAGTGSGELFF. The chain is built from TRBV6-4 and TRBJ2-2; 9 nucleotides agree with TRBD1. The V gene end was trimmed by 10 bases and the J gene end by 6 bases; junction bases not matched to a gene: 6. Germline V CDR1 and CDR2: MRHNA, SNTAGT. The CDR3 loop spans 13 amino acids.

Relative to its sample, this clone is medium-sized. V usage is TRBV5-4 and J usage is TRBJ1-3, with 9 bases identical to TRBD1. The J segment lost 2 bases and the V segment lost 3 bases, leaving 6 bases of the junction unmatched. Germline V gene lookup returns CDR1 SGHNT and CDR2 YYREEE (reference sequence). CDR3 length: 16 residues. The CDR3 nucleotides read TGTGCCAGCAGCTCCGCCGGGACAGGGACTGGAAACACCATATATTTT. Amino acids: CASSSAGTGTGNTIYF.

The CDR3 DNA follows: TGTGCCACCAGTGATGGGGGGATTGGGACCCAGTACTTC. This sequence encodes CATSDGGIGTQYF. V gene TRBV24-1 combines with J gene TRBJ2-5; a possible D gene is TRBD2 (6 bases). Trimming pared 3 bases from V and 7 bases from J, leaving 11 bases between. Germline V gene lookup returns CDR1 KGHDR and CDR2 SFDVKD. The CDR3 covers 13 residues.

In DNA form, the CDR3 reads TGTGCCAGGGGCAAGCGGTCGGGGAGCACAGATACGCAGTATTTT. Protein: CARGKRSGSTDTQYF. The V gene is TRBV2, the J gene TRBJ2-3, with D perhaps matching TRBD2 (5 bases). Trimming removed 9 bases at V and 0 bases at J, with 16 bases between. The CDR3 length is 15 residues. Germline CDR1 is SNHLY and CDR2 is FYNNEI.

J is TRBJ1-2 and V is TRBV7-9; D is uncertain. This CDR3 spans 14 amino acids. Germline CDR1 SEHNR, CDR2 FQNEAQ (reference sequence). V was cut by 6 bases and J by 3 bases, with 14 bases left in between. CDR3 region: CASSLLGFDYGYTF. CDR3 bases: TGTGCCAGCAGTTTACTAGGTTTTGACTATGGCTACACCTTC.

The rearrangement links TRBV18 to TRBJ2-5; the D gene is possibly TRBD2 (5 bases). The CDR3 sequence is 16 residues long. From germline, CDR1 is KGHSH and CDR2 LQKENI. V gave up 0 bases and J gave up 2 bases, with 13 bases separating them. The CDR3 DNA reads TGTGCCAGCTCACCACCGGGCGGGTTAGGGCAAGAGACCCAGTACTTC. This translates into CASSPPGGLGQETQYF.

V gene TRBV28 combines with J gene TRBJ1-1, with no clear D. Germline V gene lookup returns CDR1 MDHEN and CDR2 SYDVKM. The CDR3 runs to 11 residues. Between the trimmed V and J ends, which lost 6 bases and 5 bases, there was a span of 7 bases. In DNA, the CDR3 is TGTGCCAGCAGCCCCGTAACTGAAGCTTTCTTT. Its protein product is CASSPVTEAFF. The full variable domain, completed using reference TRBV28 and TRBJ1-1, is DVKVTQSSRYLVKRTGEKVFLECVQDMDHENMFWYRQDPGLGLRLIYFSYDVKMKEKGDIPEGYSVSREKKERFSLILESASTNQTSMYLCASSPVTEAFFGQGTRLTVV.

CDR3 loop: CASSQGQDRGYGEKLFF. The CDR3 region has the DNA TGTGCCAGCAGCCAGGGCCAGGACAGGGGTTATGGCGAAAAACTGTTTTTT. This chain links TRBV3-1 (or the pseudogene TRBV3-2) with TRBJ1-4; 9 bases match TRBD1. In germline, CDR1 is LGHDT, CDR2 YNNKEL (reference sequence). Losses at the gene ends were 3 bases for V and 8 bases for J; bases not matched to a gene: 13. The CDR3 extends over 17 amino acids.

The chain uses TRBV2 and TRBJ2-7; 9 nucleotides line up with TRBD1. Germline V gene data show CDR1 as SNHLY and CDR2 as FYNNEI. Trimming removed 5 bases from V and 2 bases from J; junction bases left unmatched: 10. This CDR3 has 16 amino acids. The CDR3 DNA reads TGTGCCAGCAGTTTTTTCCACCGACAGGGGGCCTACGAGCAGTACTTC. Translated: CASSFFHRQGAYEQYF.

The chain uses TRBV7-3 and TRBJ1-1, with 8 bases that match TRBD1. Looked up from germline, CDR1 is SGHTA and CDR2 is FQGTGA. The CDR3 contains 15 residues. After removal of 1 base from V and 6 bases from J, the junction contained 7 bases not matched to a gene. CDR3 residues: CASSLIGRGLSEAFF. The CDR3, as DNA: TGTGCCAGCAGCTTAATAGGCAGGGGGCTCTCTGAAGCTTTCTTT.

The chain employs TRBV12-2 and TRBJ2-2; the table's D call, TRBD2, has no DNA check behind it. TRBV12-2 is annotated as a pseudogene. The CDR3 contains 19 residues. The CDR3 sequence is CASPPGAGGGATNTGELFF. In nucleotides, the CDR3 is TGTGCAAGTCCACCGGGGGCCGGGGGAGGGGCAACGAACACCGGGGAGCTGTTTTTT.

The chain has TRBV4-1 and TRBJ1-1; D uncertain. Trimming stripped 0 bases from V and 7 bases from J, with 9 bases between. Germline V lookup: CDR1 MGHRA, CDR2 YSYEKL. This CDR3 comprises 13 residues. As DNA, the CDR3 is TGCGCCAGCAGCCAAGATAGGAGAGGTGAAGCTTTCTTT. It encodes CASSQDRRGEAFF.

This chain joins TRBV9 and TRBJ1-5; D may be TRBD1 (6 bases). Looked up from germline, CDR1 is SGDLS and CDR2 is YYNGEE. V was clipped by 2 bases and J by 4 bases, with 10 bases between them. The CDR3 extends over 14 amino acids. The CDR3 DNA reads as TGTGCCAGCAGCGTCGCAGGGGAGAATCAGCCCCAGCATTTT. Amino acid sequence: CASSVAGENQPQHF. Full variable domain (missing parts from reference TRBV9 and TRBJ1-5): DSGVTQTPKHLITATGQRVTLRCSPRSGDLSVYWYQQSLDQGLQFLIQYYNGEERAKGNILERFSAQQFPDLHSELNLSSLELGDSALYFCASSVAGENQPQHFGDGTRLSIL.

The rearrangement links TRBV19 to TRBJ2-5; a possible D gene is TRBD2 (8 bases). The CDR3 sequence is 16 residues long. Trimming took 5 bases from V and 2 from J, leaving 18 bases between them. Germline loops: CDR1 LNHDA, CDR2 SQIVND (reference sequence). The CDR3 nucleotides are TGTGCCAGTAGTTCAAATAGCGGGACAGCTCAAGAGACCCAGTACTTC. Translation: CASSSNSGTAQETQYF.

A few counts support this clone. This sequence joins TRBV4-2 and TRBJ1-1; D unclear. The V end was cut by 0 bases, the J end by 3 bases, with 14 bases between. Germline values: CDR1 LGHNA, CDR2 YNFKEQ. This CDR3 is 16 amino acids long. The CDR3 DNA follows: TGTGCCAGCAGCCAAGAGTCAGGCAGGTACTACACTGAAGCTTTCTTT. Its translation: CASSQESGRYYTEAFF.